The next 25 T cell receptor beta chains were all read from a single sample in a study of blood T cell repertoires in COVID-19 (dated by TCRdb to the early 2020s). The library was produced with the immunoSEQ multiplex PCR assay. TCRdb re-hosts the immuneACCESS table, in-frame sequences only. Its copies lack some clones; in the studies checked, an unresolved V gene accounts for under half of them, and the cause for the rest is not known. A total of just over 150,000 clones appear in this sample, 92% of them only once. The ten largest clones add up to 4.8% of the sample. Sample: peripheral blood. The source of these receptors is a man younger than 45 with COVID-19, enrolled during active disease.

The rearrangement links TRBV9 to TRBJ1-6; 7 nucleotides match TRBD1. This CDR3 has 14 amino acids. Germline V gene sequence: CDR1 SGDLS, CDR2 YYNGEE. With V trimmed by 4 bases and J by 9 bases, 7 bases remained unmatched. The CDR3 spells CASSLQGTGSPLHF. The DNA for the CDR3 is TGTGCCAGCAGCCTACAGGGGACGGGTTCACCCCTCCACTTT.

The CDR3 DNA reads TGTGCCAGCAGTGAATCTTCCGGAGCTAACTATGGCTACACCTTC. As protein: CASSESSGANYGYTF. The rearrangement uses TRBV2 and TRBJ1-2; D is unclear. The V gene lost 2 bases and the J gene lost 0 bases, with 10 bases spanning the gap. The CDR3 spans 15 residues. Germline V gene sequence: CDR1 SNHLY, CDR2 FYNNEI. Full variable domain (outside the CDR3, taken from reference TRBV2 and TRBJ1-2): EPEVTQTPSHQVTQMGQEVILRCVPISNHLYFYWYRQILGQKVEFLVSFYNNEISEKSEIFDDQFSVERPDGSNFTLKIRSTKLEDSAMYFCASSESSGANYGYTFGSGTRLTVV.

The chain is built from TRBV6-5 and TRBJ2-7; 9 nucleotides match TRBD1. CDR1 MNHEY and CDR2 SVGAGI come from the germline V gene. Losses at the gene ends were 5 bases for V and 2 bases for J; bases not matched to a gene: 1. The CDR3 totals 13 residues. Here the CDR3 reads CASSTGGPYEQYF. The CDR3 bases are TGTGCCAGCAGTACAGGGGGCCCCTACGAGCAGTACTTC.

J is TRBJ1-5 and V is TRBV30; D is unresolved. Germline V CDR1 and CDR2: GTSNPN, SVGIG (reference sequence). The CDR3 is made up of 13 amino acids. Trimming left V 3 bases short and J 0 bases short, with 6 bases between. The DNA for the CDR3 is TGTGCCTGGAGCCTAGATAGCAATCAGCCCCAGCATTTT. Translating gives CAWSLDSNQPQHF.

On this clone itself: At one end, the junction sequence differs from germline, possibly due to a read error. The chain carries TRBV19 and TRBJ1-1, with 10 positions matching TRBD1. Germline V lookup: CDR1 LNHDA, CDR2 SQIVND (reference sequence). The CDR3 spans 16 residues. The CDR3 protein is CASSGPLGQGESEAFF. CDR3 coding DNA: TGTGCCAGTAGTGGACCACTAGGACAGGGGGAATCTGAAGCTTTTTTT.

This clone occurred once. V gene TRBV28 combines with J gene TRBJ2-1; D perhaps matches TRBD2 (5 bases). Between the trimmed V and J ends, which lost 5 bases and 5 bases, there was a span of 19 bases. This CDR3 region has 16 residues. CDR1 and CDR2 (germline): MDHEN, SYDVKM. The CDR3 sequence is CASSPSGTLDDNEQFF. CDR3 coding DNA: TGTGCCAGCAGTCCATCGGGAACTCTGGACGACAATGAGCAGTTCTTC.

The chain is built from TRBV27 and TRBJ2-7; 7 nucleotides align to TRBD1. The junction had 5 bases not matched to a gene; V was cut back by 3 bases and J by 3 bases. Germline V lookup: CDR1 MNHEY, CDR2 SMNVEV (reference sequence). The CDR3 has 14 amino acids. CDR3 DNA sequence: TGTGCCAGCAGTTTGGGACAGACTTTCTACGAGCAGTACTTC. This translates into CASSLGQTFYEQYF.

This chain connects TRBV7-9 to TRBJ1-1; 11 nucleotides agree with TRBD1. The ends lost 7 bases at V and 11 bases at J; junction bases unmatched: 15. Germline V gene sequence: CDR1 SEHNR, CDR2 FQNEAQ (reference sequence). CDR3 length: 15 amino acids. The CDR3 protein is CASTKSPGQGVGAFF. The CDR3 region has the DNA TGTGCCAGCACCAAGTCCCCGGGACAGGGGGTCGGGGCTTTCTTT.

The chain uses TRBV5-4 and TRBJ2-5; 7 nucleotides line up with TRBD1. The CDR3 spans 14 residues. Trimming took 4 bases from V and 0 from J; bases not matched to a gene: 3. Germline-derived CDR1 and CDR2 are SGHNT and YYREEE (reference sequence). The CDR3 here is CASSLRGYQETQYF. CDR3 nucleotide sequence: TGTGCCAGCAGCCTCAGGGGGTACCAAGAGACCCAGTACTTC.

This clone was seen only a few times. V is TRBV4-3 and J is TRBJ1-1, with a weak D call TRBD1 (5 bases). The CDR3 runs 17 residues. The ends were cut back, 0 bases at V and 4 bases at J, with 18 bases in the middle. CDR1 LGHNA and CDR2 YSLEER come from the germline V gene. The CDR3 sequence: CASSQDQMQGGSTEAFF. In DNA, the CDR3 is TGCGCCAGCAGCCAAGATCAGATGCAGGGAGGGAGCACTGAAGCTTTCTTT.

This rearrangement joins TRBV5-1 to TRBJ2-1; 8 nucleotides line up with TRBD1. The CDR3 has 14 residues. V was pared by 4 bases and J by 6 bases, with 6 bases of the junction left unmatched. Germline V lookup: CDR1 SGHRS, CDR2 YFSETQ. The CDR3: CASSPGQERNEQFF. The CDR3 DNA reads as TGCGCCAGCAGCCCGGGACAGGAGCGCAATGAGCAGTTCTTC. Combining the CDR3 with reference TRBV5-1 and TRBJ2-1 gives the whole variable domain KAGVTQTPRYLIKTRGQQVTLSCSPISGHRSVSWYQQTPGQGLQFLFEYFSETQRNKGNFPGRFSGRQFSNSRSEMNVSTLELGDSALYLCASSPGQERNEQFFGPGTRLTVL.

The chain recombines TRBV9 with TRBJ1-3; TRBD1 matches 10 bases. CDR1 is SGDLS, CDR2 YYNGEE, per germline. There are 19 residues in the CDR3. Trimming took 2 bases from V and 0 from J; bases not matched to a gene: 11. CDR3 amino acids: CASSVGTGVPFSSGNTIYF. The CDR3 DNA follows: TGTGCCAGCAGCGTTGGGACAGGGGTCCCGTTTAGCTCTGGAAACACCATATATTTT.

Notes on this clone: The sample has other DNA sequences that encode this CDR3 too. This chain joins TRBV7-3 and TRBJ2-2; 13 bases fit TRBD2. Germline V gene data show CDR1 as SGHTA and CDR2 as FQGTGA. The length of the CDR3 is 15 residues. V was pared by 5 bases and J by 5 bases, with 2 bases of the junction left unmatched. The DNA of the CDR3 is TGTGCCAGCAGCCCGGGACTAGCGGGAACCGGGGAGCTGTTTTTT. It yields the protein CASSPGLAGTGELFF.

The chain employs TRBV19 and TRBJ1-4; TRBD1 matches 8 bases. With V trimmed by 6 bases and J by 2 bases, 2 bases remained unmatched. The CDR3 is made up of 14 amino acids. Germline CDR1 is LNHDA and CDR2 is SQIVND (reference sequence). CDR3 amino acids: CASSQGATNEKLFF. Written as DNA, the CDR3 is TGTGCCAGTAGCCAGGGGGCGACTAATGAAAAACTGTTTTTT. The full variable domain, completed using reference TRBV19 and TRBJ1-4, is DGGITQSPKYLFRKEGQNVTLSCEQNLNHDAMYWYRQDPGQGLRLIYYSQIVNDFQKGDIAEGYSVSREKKESFPLTVTSAQKNPTAFYLCASSQGATNEKLFFGSGTQLSVL.

This clone was seen just once. V usage is TRBV7-9 and J usage is TRBJ1-3; 8 nucleotides agree with TRBD1. Unmatched junction bases numbered 12, after V lost 5 bases and J lost 0 bases. Germline CDR1 is SEHNR and CDR2 is FQNEAQ (reference sequence). The CDR3 is 18 amino acids. The CDR3 bases are TGTGCCAGCAGCCCCGTCTCAGGGGGCCCCAACTCTGGAAACACCATATATTTT. Its protein product is CASSPVSGGPNSGNTIYF.

This clone occurred many times. This chain joins TRBV7-9 and TRBJ2-5, with TRBD2 as a possible D gene (6 bases). CDR1 and CDR2 (germline): SEHNR, FQNEAQ (reference sequence). The CDR3 is 14 residues long. V lost 10 bases, J lost 5 bases, and 20 bases lay in between. CDR3 in amino acids: CAIRLEMLWETQYF. In DNA, the CDR3 is TGTGCCATCCGACTAGAGATGTTATGGGAGACCCAGTACTTC. The whole variable domain, remainder taken from reference TRBV7-9 and TRBJ2-5, is DTGVSQNPRHKITKRGQNVTFRCDPISEHNRLYWYRQTLGQGPEFLTYFQNEAQLEKSRLLSDRFSAERPKGSFSTLEIQRTEQGDSAMYLCAIRLEMLWETQYFGPGTRLLVL.

This sequence joins TRBV7-9 and TRBJ1-4; 10 bases are shared with TRBD1. After removal of 5 bases from V and 7 bases from J, the junction contained 4 bases not matched to a gene. CDR1 is SEHNR, CDR2 FQNEAQ, per germline (reference sequence). CDR3 length: 14 amino acids. The CDR3 nucleotides read TGTGCCAGCAGCCGGACAGGGGGTTTTGAAAAACTGTTTTTT. This translates into CASSRTGGFEKLFF.

The chain recombines TRBV7-8 with TRBJ2-7; D unclear. The germline V and J ends were trimmed by 1 base and 3 bases, with 13 bases remaining between them. CDR3 length: 15 amino acids. CDR1 is SGHVS, CDR2 FQNEAQ, per germline. CDR3 nucleotide sequence: TGTGCCAGCAGCTTAGAGATTTCAGGAATCTACGAGCAGTACTTC. Residues: CASSLEISGIYEQYF.

The chain joins TRBV15 to TRBJ1-5; 7 bases are shared with TRBD1. Trimming took 3 bases from V and 0 from J; bases not matched to a gene: 5. Germline CDR1 is LNHNV and CDR2 is YYDKDF (reference sequence). The CDR3 has 16 amino acids. The CDR3 region is CATSRGDSYSNQPQHF. CDR3 sequence (DNA): TGTGCCACCAGCAGGGGGGACAGCTATAGCAATCAGCCCCAGCATTTT.

The V and J genes are TRBV5-4 and TRBJ2-6, with 9 bases that match TRBD1. The CDR3 length is 16 residues. The V gene's germline CDR1 is SGHNT and CDR2 YYREEE (reference sequence). J gave up 4 bases and V 2 bases, and 4 bases lay outside the gene matches. The CDR3 DNA reads TGTGCCAGCAGCTTAGGACAGGGGTACGGGGCCAACGTCCTGACTTTC. Translating gives CASSLGQGYGANVLTF.

This clone has a handful of counts. The gene calls are TRBV7-7 and TRBJ2-2; 8 bases align to TRBD1. The CDR3 consists of 15 residues. V shed 5 bases, J shed 4 bases, and the junction held 6 bases outside the gene matches. Germline-derived CDR1 and CDR2 are SSHAT and FNYEAQ (reference sequence). CDR3 sequence: CASSLQGGGTGELFF. The CDR3 DNA is TGTGCCAGCAGCCTACAGGGGGGCGGCACCGGGGAGCTGTTTTTT.

J is TRBJ1-2 and V is TRBV20-1; 7 nucleotides align to TRBD1. Germline V lookup: CDR1 DFQATT, CDR2 SNEGSKA (reference sequence). The V segment lost 7 bases and the J segment 5 bases; nucleotides outside the gene matches: 4. This CDR3 spans 11 amino acids. Written as DNA, the CDR3 is TGCAGTGGCCCGGGACAGTATGGCTACACCTTC. Encoded protein: CSGPGQYGYTF.

The rearrangement joins TRBV7-2 to TRBJ2-1; 11 nucleotides match TRBD1. Unmatched junction bases numbered 3, after V lost 2 bases and J lost 6 bases. The V gene's germline CDR1 is SGHTA and CDR2 FQGNSA. The CDR3 sequence is 15 residues long. The chain's CDR3 is CASSLLGQGGNEQFF. In DNA, the CDR3 is TGTGCCAGCAGCTTATTGGGACAGGGGGGCAATGAGCAGTTCTTC.

The V call is TRBV4-3, the J call TRBJ2-2; TRBD2 might be the D (6 bases). V lost 1 base and J 1 base, leaving 16 bases between the germline ends. Germline V gene sequence: CDR1 LGHNA, CDR2 YSLEER. This CDR3 is built from 18 residues. The CDR3 DNA sequence: TGCGCCAGCAGCCAAGGCAGGTTCGGCGGGATGAACACCGGGGAGCTGTTTTTT. It encodes CASSQGRFGGMNTGELFF.

The chain uses TRBV7-2 and TRBJ1-5; D perhaps matches TRBD1 (5 bases). The germline V and J ends were trimmed by 1 base and 3 bases, with 10 bases remaining between them. Germline V CDR1 and CDR2: SGHTA, FQGNSA. The CDR3 is 15 amino acids. CDR3 amino acids: CASSLESGPNQPQHF. For the CDR3, the DNA is TGTGCCAGCAGCTTAGAATCAGGGCCCAATCAGCCCCAGCATTTT.